The 30 T cell receptor beta chains given below trace back to one sample, sequenced in a study of T cell clonotyping in hematopoietic cell transplantation. Stated time point: recipient sample about 28 days before transplant, after cytoreduction. The repertoire was sequenced with immunoSEQ multiplex PCR; TCRdb's copy has only in-frame clones and lacks some. The sample has 45,000 or so clones; around 80% are singletons. The material sequenced was peripheral blood mononuclear cells, taken before stem cell transplant. The receptor source for this set is a man between 60 and 75 years old with myelodysplastic syndrome. Some clones in this sample may be carry-over from other donors' samples.

This chain connects TRBV19 to TRBJ2-2; the match to TRBD1 covers 8 bases. The CDR3 is 14 residues long. The germline CDR1 and CDR2 sequences are LNHDA and SQIVND (reference sequence). V lost 8 bases to trimming and J lost 2 bases; unmatched junction nucleotides: 4. Here the CDR3 reads CASQGQVNTGELFF. In nucleotides, the CDR3 is TGTGCCAGTCAGGGACAGGTCAACACCGGGGAGCTGTTTTTT.

The chain has TRBV30 and TRBJ1-2; D is possibly TRBD1 (6 bases). The V end lost 0 bases, the J end lost 7 bases, and 12 bases lay between the germline ends. This CDR3 contains 13 residues. Per the germline V gene, CDR1 is GTSNPN and CDR2 is SVGIG (reference sequence). The CDR3 DNA sequence: TGTGCCTGGAGTGTAGTACAGGGCTTTGGCTACACCTTC. Translated, it gives CAWSVVQGFGYTF.

J is TRBJ1-4 and V is TRBV5-4; 9 bases are shared with TRBD1. Germline CDR1 SGHNT, CDR2 YYREEE (reference sequence). This CDR3 contains 15 residues. After removal of 4 bases from V and 2 bases from J, the junction contained 3 bases not matched to a gene. The CDR3 DNA reads TGTGCCAGCAGCGCTACAGGGGGCACTAATGAAAAACTGTTTTTT. Translating gives CASSATGGTNEKLFF.

This chain connects TRBV6-4 to TRBJ2-7; D perhaps matches TRBD1 (8 bases). The length of the CDR3 is 17 residues. V lost 3 bases and J 1 base, leaving 19 bases between the germline ends. Per germline, CDR1 MRHNA and CDR2 SNTAGT. In DNA form, the CDR3 reads TGTGCCAGCAGTGAACCGGTGGAGCGGGACAGGTCCTACGAGCAGTACTTC. Encoded protein: CASSEPVERDRSYEQYF.

The chain carries TRBV28 and TRBJ1-5; 8 bases map to TRBD1. CDR3 length equals 13 residues. The junction had 5 bases not matched to a gene; V was cut back by 5 bases and J by 8 bases. Germline CDR1 and CDR2: MDHEN and SYDVKM. The chain's CDR3 is CASSVQGAKPQHF. Written as DNA, the CDR3 is TGTGCCAGCAGTGTCCAGGGGGCGAAGCCCCAGCATTTT.

The chain is built from TRBV4-1 and TRBJ1-4; D gene uncertain. This CDR3 comprises 15 residues. Germline assignment: CDR1 MGHRA and CDR2 YSYEKL. V dropped 0 bases and J dropped 7 bases, with 12 bases sitting between them. The CDR3 loop reads CASSQDGQIGEKLFF. The CDR3 bases are TGCGCCAGCAGCCAAGACGGGCAGATTGGTGAAAAACTGTTTTTT.

V is TRBV7-8 and J is TRBJ2-7; the match to TRBD1 covers 8 bases. This CDR3 has 14 residues. Trimming at V came to 5 bases and at J to 5 bases, leaving 8 bases not matched to a gene. The V gene's germline CDR1 is SGHVS and CDR2 FQNEAQ. CDR3 nucleotide sequence: TGTGCCAGCAGCCCGAGGGGACAGGCTCACGAGCAGTACTTC. Amino acid sequence: CASSPRGQAHEQYF.

The chain carries TRBV10-3 and TRBJ2-1; the D call may be TRBD1 or TRBD2 (6 bases each). Germline V gene sequence: CDR1 ENHRY, CDR2 SYGVKD. V was trimmed by 2 bases and J by 3 bases, leaving 11 bases between them. The CDR3 contains 15 residues. CDR3 sequence reads: CAISERGPDYNEQFF. CDR3 in DNA: TGTGCCATCAGTGAGCGGGGGCCTGACTACAATGAGCAGTTCTTC.

This chain links TRBV4-1 with TRBJ2-2; D tentatively reads TRBD1 or TRBD2 (5 bases each). This CDR3 region has 15 residues. CDR1 MGHRA and CDR2 YSYEKL come from the germline V gene. Trimming removed 2 bases at V and 7 bases at J, with 14 bases between. This CDR3 reads CASSQTREGRGELFF. In DNA form, the CDR3 reads TGCGCCAGCAGCCAAACAAGAGAGGGGCGCGGGGAGCTGTTTTTT.

Written as DNA, the CDR3 is TGTGCCAGCAGCTACGGCGGTAACTATGGCTACACCTTC. This encodes CASSYGGNYGYTF. The chain recombines TRBV7-2 with TRBJ1-2, with D uncertain. This CDR3 is 13 amino acids long. The germline V gene has CDR1 SGHTA and CDR2 FQGNSA. V was pared by 4 bases and J by 1 base, with 7 bases between.

V usage is TRBV9 and J usage is TRBJ2-6; no reliable D call. The length of the CDR3 is 14 residues. V lost 2 bases, J lost 0 bases, and 3 bases lay in between. The germline V gene has CDR1 SGDLS and CDR2 YYNGEE. The CDR3 sequence is CASSVSSGANVLTF. CDR3 in DNA: TGTGCCAGCAGCGTTAGCTCTGGGGCCAACGTCCTGACTTTC.

This rearrangement joins TRBV6-5 to TRBJ1-1; weak D call: TRBD1 (6 bases). Trimming stripped 7 bases from V and 0 bases from J, with 9 bases between. From germline, CDR1 is MNHEY and CDR2 SVGAGI. The CDR3 runs to 13 residues. The CDR3 sequence: CASKRGMNTEAFF. CDR3 DNA sequence: TGTGCCAGCAAAAGGGGGATGAACACTGAAGCTTTCTTT.

The rearrangement uses TRBV19 and TRBJ2-4; 9 bases match TRBD1. Trimming at V came to 4 bases and at J to 8 bases, leaving 6 bases not matched to a gene. The CDR3 sequence is 14 residues long. Germline V gene lookup returns CDR1 LNHDA and CDR2 SQIVND (reference sequence). CDR3: CASSNRDRVDIQYF. The CDR3 nucleotides read TGTGCCAGTAGTAATCGGGACAGGGTTGACATTCAGTACTTC.

The rearrangement uses TRBV10-3 and TRBJ2-3, with a possible D match to TRBD1 (6 bases). This CDR3 has 17 amino acids. V was shortened by 2 bases and J by 3 bases, with 18 bases between the two germline ends. Germline V CDR1 and CDR2: ENHRY, SYGVKD. The CDR3 sequence is CAISEATGQGGTDTQYF. CDR3 nucleotide sequence: TGTGCCATCAGTGAGGCTACAGGGCAGGGTGGGACAGATACGCAGTATTTT.

The CDR3 coding sequence is TGCAGCGTTCACTCAGGGCCTAAAGGGGGCTACGAGCAGTACTTC. It specifies CSVHSGPKGGYEQYF. The V and J genes are TRBV29-1 and TRBJ2-7; tentatively, D is TRBD1 (6 bases). The CDR3 sequence is 15 residues long. CDR1 and CDR2 (germline): SQVTM, ANQGSEA. V shed 5 bases and J shed 3 bases, with 20 bases lying between them.

This clone showed up just once. The V gene is TRBV28, the J gene TRBJ1-5, with TRBD1 matching over 8 bases. This CDR3 is 16 amino acids long. CDR1 and CDR2 (germline): MDHEN, SYDVKM. The trim removed 4 bases at V and 4 bases at J, leaving 9 bases unmatched. CDR3 in DNA: TGTGCCAGCAGTTCAAAACGGACAGGGCGGAATCAGCCCCAGCATTTT. It encodes CASSSKRTGRNQPQHF.

The chain combines TRBV28 with TRBJ2-1; the D gene is possibly TRBD2 (6 bases). The V end was cut by 7 bases, the J end by 0 bases, with 16 bases between. Germline V gives CDR1 MDHEN, CDR2 SYDVKM. There are 16 residues in the CDR3. The CDR3 sequence is CASTVRGSSSYNEQFF. The CDR3 DNA sequence: TGTGCCAGCACCGTCCGGGGGTCGAGCTCCTACAATGAGCAGTTCTTC.

CDR3: CASSPGQGGPDTQYF. The CDR3 DNA sequence: TGTGCCAGCAGTCCGGGACAGGGGGGGCCAGATACGCAGTATTTT. The V call is TRBV28, the J call TRBJ2-3; TRBD1 matches at 11 bases. Germline V lookup: CDR1 MDHEN, CDR2 SYDVKM. V shed 5 bases, J shed 4 bases, and the junction held 5 bases outside the gene matches. This CDR3 is built from 15 residues.

V usage is TRBV7-2 and J usage is TRBJ2-3; D is unresolved. Germline lookup yields CDR1 SGHTA and CDR2 FQGNSA. The CDR3 is 14 residues long. V was trimmed by 4 bases and J by 2 bases, leaving 10 bases between them. The CDR3 sequence: CASSYYLYTDTQYF. CDR3 nucleotides: TGTGCCAGCAGCTACTATCTATACACAGATACGCAGTATTTT.

The chain combines TRBV5-6 with TRBJ2-3, with 11 positions matching TRBD2. Germline V gene data show CDR1 as SGHDT and CDR2 as YYEEEE. The trim removed 4 bases at V and 2 bases at J, leaving 9 bases unmatched. The CDR3 covers 17 residues. CDR3 loop: CASSGGGLAVLTDTQYF. The CDR3 DNA reads as TGTGCCAGCAGCGGGGGGGGACTAGCGGTACTCACAGATACGCAGTATTTT.

The chain combines TRBV6-1 with TRBJ2-3; D gene unclear. The germline V and J ends were trimmed by 7 bases and 2 bases, with 16 bases remaining between them. CDR3 size: 15 residues. Germline-derived CDR1 and CDR2 are MNHNS and SASEGT. In DNA form, the CDR3 reads TGTGCCAGCAAAAAGGTGGCCAACCCCACAGATACGCAGTATTTT. It translates to CASKKVANPTDTQYF.

This clone has a single count. The chain is built from TRBV4-2 and TRBJ1-5; D is uncertain. CDR1 LGHNA and CDR2 YNFKEQ come from the germline V gene. V shed 4 bases and J shed 0 bases, with 7 bases lying between them. The CDR3 runs 14 residues. The CDR3 spells CASSLDNSNQPQHF. In nucleotides, the CDR3 is TGTGCCAGCAGCCTAGACAATAGCAATCAGCCCCAGCATTTT.

The chain carries TRBV5-6 and TRBJ2-5; D ambiguous. The CDR3 has 15 residues. V lost 4 bases and J 1 base, leaving 14 bases between the germline ends. The germline gives CDR1 SGHDT, CDR2 YYEEEE. The CDR3 here is CASSNLRTFQETQYF. For the CDR3, the DNA is TGTGCCAGCAGCAACCTTCGGACGTTCCAAGAGACCCAGTACTTC.

This clone has just a few counts. The chain links TRBV5-4 to TRBJ2-6; D is uncertain. The germline gives CDR1 SGHNT, CDR2 YYREEE (reference sequence). The CDR3 consists of 16 residues. Trimming removed 0 bases at V and 0 bases at J, with 7 bases between. The CDR3 DNA is TGTGCCAGCAGCTTGGATTCGTCCTCTGGGGCCAACGTCCTGACTTTC. Translated: CASSLDSSSGANVLTF.

J is TRBJ2-3 and V is TRBV28; TRBD2 agrees at 13 bases. Germline V gene sequence: CDR1 MDHEN, CDR2 SYDVKM. Losses at the gene ends were 4 bases for V and 4 bases for J; bases not matched to a gene: 2. This CDR3 has 15 residues. The CDR3, as DNA: TGTGCCAGCAGTTCACTAGCGGGGGGGGCAGATACGCAGTATTTT. It specifies CASSSLAGGADTQYF.

This clone was observed once. A much larger clone lies one base from this, so it may be a read error. The chain couples TRBV7-2 to TRBJ1-1, with TRBD1 identical over 8 bases. The germline V gene has CDR1 SGHTA and CDR2 FQGNSA. This CDR3 is 14 amino acids long. V dropped 3 bases and J dropped 2; count of bases not matched to a gene: 2. This chain's CDR3 is CASSFGQGNTEAFF. The DNA of the CDR3 is TGTGCCAGCAGCTTCGGACAGGGAAACACTGAAGCTTTCTTT. Full variable domain (missing parts from reference TRBV7-2 and TRBJ1-1): GAGVSQSPSNKVTEKGKDVELRCDPISGHTALYWYRQSLGQGLEFLIYFQGNSAPDKSGLPSDRFSAERTGGSVSTLTIQRTQQEDSAVYLCASSFGQGNTEAFFGQGTRLTVV.

The rearrangement joins TRBV28 to TRBJ2-5, with 7 bases that match TRBD1. V was clipped by 5 bases and J by 4 bases; unmatched bases: 7. Germline assignment: CDR1 MDHEN and CDR2 SYDVKM. CDR3 length equals 14 residues. CDR3 residues: CASSRPGDRETQYF. The CDR3 DNA follows: TGTGCCAGCAGTCGGCCAGGGGACAGAGAGACCCAGTACTTC.

In DNA, the CDR3 is TGTGCCAGCTCACCAGGGACGGACGTAGCCGGTGGCTACACCTTC. Its protein product is CASSPGTDVAGGYTF. The rearrangement links TRBV18 to TRBJ1-2; possible D gene TRBD1, 5 bases. Germline V gene sequence: CDR1 KGHSH, CDR2 LQKENI. The CDR3 contains 15 residues. V gave up 2 bases and J gave up 7 bases, with 17 bases separating them.

The chain recombines TRBV5-1 with TRBJ1-1; 8 bases are a match to TRBD1. From germline, CDR1 is SGHRS and CDR2 YFSETQ. CDR3 length: 13 amino acids. Trimming took 4 bases from V and 3 from J; bases not matched to a gene: 2. The CDR3 region is CASSQDRDTEAFF. The CDR3 bases are TGCGCCAGCAGCCAGGACAGGGACACTGAAGCTTTCTTT.

The J gene is TRBJ2-3, the V gene TRBV7-9; 7 nucleotides line up with TRBD2. Germline CDR1 is SEHNR and CDR2 is FQNEAQ (reference sequence). The CDR3 has 16 amino acids. Trimming took 1 base from V and 0 from J; bases not matched to a gene: 4. CDR3 in amino acids: CASSLGGSGSTDTQYF. CDR3 in DNA: TGTGCCAGCAGCTTAGGAGGTAGCGGGAGCACAGATACGCAGTATTTT.